The 10 T cell receptor beta chains below come from one sample, sequenced in a study of blood T cell repertoires in COVID-19. Some clones are missing from TCRdb's copy, which holds only in-frame ones; the method was immunoSEQ multiplex PCR. The sample carries some 380,000 clones, 87% recorded once. Input material: PBMCs or T cells enriched from blood (not recorded which). The receptors shown here come from a man aged 25 to 40 who had recovered from COVID-19.

The rearrangement uses TRBV19 and TRBJ2-1, with D possibly TRBD1 on 6 matching bases. CDR3 size: 13 residues. Germline V CDR1 and CDR2: LNHDA, SQIVND (reference sequence). V lost 0 bases to trimming and J lost 16 bases, with 16 bases between them. CDR3 DNA sequence: TGTGCCAGTAGTATAGATAGAACAGGGCTGGTTTTCTTC. As protein: CASSIDRTGLVFF. Looking up the rest from reference TRBV19 and TRBJ2-1 gives the full variable domain: DGGITQSPKYLFRKEGQNVTLSCEQNLNHDAMYWYRQDPGQGLRLIYYSQIVNDFQKGDIAEGYSVSREKKESFPLTVTSAQKNPTAFYLCASSIDRTGLVFFGPGTRLTVL.

V gene TRBV30 combines with J gene TRBJ2-7; TRBD2 might be the D (5 bases). Germline values: CDR1 GTSNPN, CDR2 SVGIG (reference sequence). The CDR3 length is 14 residues. V was trimmed by 3 bases and J by 2 bases, leaving 14 bases between them. For the CDR3, the DNA is TGTGCCTGGAGCCCGAGTGGAGGTACCTACGAGCAGTACTTC. As protein: CAWSPSGGTYEQYF. The full variable domain, with the rest looked up from reference TRBV30 and TRBJ2-7, is SQTIHQWPATLVQPVGSPLSLECTVEGTSNPNLYWYRQAAGRGLQLLFYSVGIGQISSEVPQNLSASRPQDRQFILSSKKLLLSDSGFYLCAWSPSGGTYEQYFGPGTRLTVT.

The chain couples TRBV4-1 to TRBJ1-1; 8 positions match TRBD1. V dropped 2 bases and J dropped 4; count of bases not matched to a gene: 9. Looked up from germline, CDR1 is MGHRA and CDR2 is YSYEKL. There are 16 residues in the CDR3. The CDR3 DNA reads as TGCGCCAGCAGCCAACGGACAGGGAAGATGGGCACTGAAGCTTTCTTT. Encoded protein: CASSQRTGKMGTEAFF.

The chain combines TRBV9 with TRBJ1-2; possible D gene TRBD1, 6 bases. Germline CDR1 reads SGDLS; CDR2 reads YYNGEE. The V gene lost 6 bases and the J gene lost 3 bases, with 18 bases spanning the gap. This CDR3 has 15 amino acids. The CDR3: CASNQGFAWDYGYTF. The CDR3 DNA sequence: TGTGCCAGCAACCAGGGGTTTGCTTGGGACTATGGCTACACCTTC.

The rearrangement joins TRBV5-1 to TRBJ2-6; 9 nucleotides line up with TRBD1. CDR3 length equals 18 residues. Losses at the gene ends were 0 bases for V and 0 bases for J; bases not matched to a gene: 4. Per the germline V gene, CDR1 is SGHRS and CDR2 is YFSETQ. The CDR3: CASSLGQGVPSGANVLTF. CDR3 DNA: TGCGCCAGCAGCTTGGGACAGGGGGTGCCCTCTGGGGCCAACGTCCTGACTTTC.

With regard to this clone: The same CDR3 arises from other DNA sequences in this sample as well. This chain links TRBV9 with TRBJ2-5; TRBD2 matches at 9 bases. Germline CDR1 reads SGDLS; CDR2 reads YYNGEE. The CDR3 is 15 amino acids. Trimming took 0 bases from V and 4 from J; bases not matched to a gene: 4. Here the CDR3 reads CASSVAAGGRETQYF. The CDR3 DNA reads TGTGCCAGCAGCGTAGCCGCGGGGGGGCGAGAGACCCAGTACTTC.

The chain carries TRBV6-5 and TRBJ1-1, with 9 bases matching TRBD1. With V trimmed by 10 bases and J by 4 bases, 4 bases remained unmatched. Per germline, CDR1 MNHEY and CDR2 SVGAGI. The CDR3 is 12 residues long. The CDR3 protein is CATQTGGTEAFF. In DNA, the CDR3 is TGTGCCACACAGACAGGGGGCACTGAAGCTTTCTTT.

The gene calls are TRBV6-5 and TRBJ1-2; 7 bases are shared with TRBD1. Germline lookup yields CDR1 MNHEY and CDR2 SVGAGI. CDR3 length: 15 residues. V trimming: 0 bases; J trimming: 4 bases; junction bases outside the gene matches: 5. CDR3 nucleotides: TGTGCCAGCAGTTACTCGGAGGGGGCGCCCTATGGCTACACCTTC. Encoded protein: CASSYSEGAPYGYTF.

V is TRBV6-5 and J is TRBJ1-6, with a weak D call TRBD1 (6 bases). The germline gives CDR1 MNHEY, CDR2 SVGAGI. This CDR3 comprises 13 residues. The V and J ends lost 6 bases and 7 bases respectively, with 10 bases between them. The CDR3 protein is CASSRQENSPLHF. CDR3 nucleotide sequence: TGTGCCAGCAGCCGACAGGAGAATTCACCCCTCCACTTT.

The gene calls are TRBV7-2 and TRBJ1-1; D is ambiguous. The V end lost 3 bases, the J end lost 1 base, and 6 bases lay between the germline ends. Germline values: CDR1 SGHTA, CDR2 FQGNSA. The CDR3 consists of 13 residues. The CDR3 here is CASSFSGNTEAFF. The CDR3, as DNA: TGTGCCAGCAGCTTTTCCGGGAACACTGAAGCTTTCTTT.